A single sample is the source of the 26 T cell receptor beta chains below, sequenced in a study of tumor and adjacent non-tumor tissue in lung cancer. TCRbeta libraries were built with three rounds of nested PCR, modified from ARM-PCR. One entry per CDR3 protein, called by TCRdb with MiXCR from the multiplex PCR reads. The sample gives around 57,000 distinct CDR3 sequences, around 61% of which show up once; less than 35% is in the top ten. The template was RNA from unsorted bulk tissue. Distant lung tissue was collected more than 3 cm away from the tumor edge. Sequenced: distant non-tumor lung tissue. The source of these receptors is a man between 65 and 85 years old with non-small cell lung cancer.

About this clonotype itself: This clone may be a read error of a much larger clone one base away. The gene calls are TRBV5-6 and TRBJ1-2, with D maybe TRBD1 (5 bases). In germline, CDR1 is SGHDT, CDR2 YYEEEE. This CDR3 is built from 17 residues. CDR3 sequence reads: CANSLAPVGGGDYGYTF. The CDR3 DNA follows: TGTGCCAACAGCTTGGCTCCTGTCGGGGGAGGCGACTATGGCTACACCTTC.

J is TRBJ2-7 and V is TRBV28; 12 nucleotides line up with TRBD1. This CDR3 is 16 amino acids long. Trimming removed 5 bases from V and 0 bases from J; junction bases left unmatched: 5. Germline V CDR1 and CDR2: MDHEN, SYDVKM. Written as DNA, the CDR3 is TGTGCCAGCAGTACCTCGGGACAGGGGGCCTCCTACGAGCAGTACTTC. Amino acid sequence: CASSTSGQGASYEQYF.

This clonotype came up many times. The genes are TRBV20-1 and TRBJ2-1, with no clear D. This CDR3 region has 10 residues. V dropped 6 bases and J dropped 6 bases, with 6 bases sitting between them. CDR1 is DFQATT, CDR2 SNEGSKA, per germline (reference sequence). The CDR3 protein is CSALGNEQFF. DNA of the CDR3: TGCAGTGCACTGGGCAATGAGCAGTTCTTC.

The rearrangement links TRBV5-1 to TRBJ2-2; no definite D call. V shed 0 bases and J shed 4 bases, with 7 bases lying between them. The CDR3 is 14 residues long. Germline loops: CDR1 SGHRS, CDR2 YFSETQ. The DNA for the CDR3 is TGCGCCAGCAGCTTGGGTCGGGTCACCGGGGAGCTGTTTTTT. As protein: CASSLGRVTGELFF.

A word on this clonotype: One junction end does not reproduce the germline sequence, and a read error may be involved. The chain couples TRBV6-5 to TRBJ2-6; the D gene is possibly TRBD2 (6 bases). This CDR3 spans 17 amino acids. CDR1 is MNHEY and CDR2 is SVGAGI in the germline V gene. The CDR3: CASSSIYRGIEANALTF. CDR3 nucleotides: TGTGCCAGCAGTTCCATATATCGGGGGATTGAGGCCAACGCCCTGACTTTC.

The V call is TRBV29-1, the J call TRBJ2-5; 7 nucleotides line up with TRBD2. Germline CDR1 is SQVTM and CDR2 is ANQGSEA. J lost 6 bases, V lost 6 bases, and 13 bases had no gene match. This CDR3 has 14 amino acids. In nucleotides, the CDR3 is TGCAGCGTCCTTACAGCGGGGCGAATGAAGACCCAGTACTTC. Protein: CSVLTAGRMKTQYF.

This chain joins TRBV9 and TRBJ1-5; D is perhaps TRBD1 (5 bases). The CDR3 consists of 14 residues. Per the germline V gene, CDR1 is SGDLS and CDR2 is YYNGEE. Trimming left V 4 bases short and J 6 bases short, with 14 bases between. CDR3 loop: CASSRGGEGQPQHF. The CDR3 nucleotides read TGTGCCAGCAGCAGGGGTGGGGAGGGTCAGCCCCAGCATTTT. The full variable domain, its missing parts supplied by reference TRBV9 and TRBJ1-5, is DSGVTQTPKHLITATGQRVTLRCSPRSGDLSVYWYQQSLDQGLQFLIQYYNGEERAKGNILERFSAQQFPDLHSELNLSSLELGDSALYFCASSRGGEGQPQHFGDGTRLSIL.

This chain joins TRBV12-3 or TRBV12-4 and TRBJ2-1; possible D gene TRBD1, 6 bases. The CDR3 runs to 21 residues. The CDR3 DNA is TGTGCTTGCAGTTCTAACGGGGCCGGGACACAACCCAAAAGCTCCTACAATGAGCAGTTCTTC. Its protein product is CACSSNGAGTQPKSSYNEQFF.

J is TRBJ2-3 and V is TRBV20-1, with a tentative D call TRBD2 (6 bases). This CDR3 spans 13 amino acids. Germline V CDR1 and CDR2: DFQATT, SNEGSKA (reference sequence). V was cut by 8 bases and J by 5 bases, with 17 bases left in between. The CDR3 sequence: CSTERLGRDTQYF. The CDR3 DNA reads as TGCAGTACGGAGCGACTAGGTAGAGATACGCAGTATTTT.

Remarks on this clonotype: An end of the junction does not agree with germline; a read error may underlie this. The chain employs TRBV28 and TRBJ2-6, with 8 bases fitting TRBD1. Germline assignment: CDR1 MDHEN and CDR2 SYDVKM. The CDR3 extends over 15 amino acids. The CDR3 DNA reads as TGTGCCAACAGCTACAGGGGGACTGGGACCAACGTCCTGACTTTC. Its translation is CANSYRGTGTNVLTF.

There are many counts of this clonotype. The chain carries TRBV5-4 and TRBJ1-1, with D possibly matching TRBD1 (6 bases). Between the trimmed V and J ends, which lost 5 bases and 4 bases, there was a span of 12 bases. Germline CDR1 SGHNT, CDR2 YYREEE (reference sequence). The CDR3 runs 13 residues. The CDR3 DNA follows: TGTGCCAGCAGACCCTGGGGGGCCACTGAAGCTTTCTTT. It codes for CASRPWGATEAFF.

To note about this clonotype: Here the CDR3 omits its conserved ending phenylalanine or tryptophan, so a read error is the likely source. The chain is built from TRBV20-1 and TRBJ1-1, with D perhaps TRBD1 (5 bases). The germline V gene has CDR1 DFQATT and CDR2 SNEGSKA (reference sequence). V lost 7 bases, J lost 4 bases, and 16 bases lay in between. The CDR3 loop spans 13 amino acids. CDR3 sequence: CSVLDWGGTEAFL. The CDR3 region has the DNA TGCAGTGTTCTAGATTGGGGCGGCACTGAAGCTTTCCTT.

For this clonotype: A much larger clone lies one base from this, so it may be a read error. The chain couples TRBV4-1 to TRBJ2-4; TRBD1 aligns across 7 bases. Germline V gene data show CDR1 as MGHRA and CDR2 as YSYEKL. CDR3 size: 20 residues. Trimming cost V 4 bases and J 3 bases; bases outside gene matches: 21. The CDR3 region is CASSRGGQGVSGRGKNIQYF. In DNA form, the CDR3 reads TGCGCCAGCAGCCGAGGTGGCCAGGGGGTTTCCGGTCGAGGCAAAAACATTCAGTACTTC.

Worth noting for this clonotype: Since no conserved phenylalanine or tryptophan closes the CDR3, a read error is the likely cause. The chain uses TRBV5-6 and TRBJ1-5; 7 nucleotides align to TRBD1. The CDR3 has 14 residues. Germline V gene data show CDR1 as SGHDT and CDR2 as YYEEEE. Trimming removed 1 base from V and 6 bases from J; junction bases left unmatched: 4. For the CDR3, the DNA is TGTGCCAGCAGCTTGCAGGGGGGTACTCAGCCCCAGCATTCT. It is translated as CASSLQGGTQPQHS.

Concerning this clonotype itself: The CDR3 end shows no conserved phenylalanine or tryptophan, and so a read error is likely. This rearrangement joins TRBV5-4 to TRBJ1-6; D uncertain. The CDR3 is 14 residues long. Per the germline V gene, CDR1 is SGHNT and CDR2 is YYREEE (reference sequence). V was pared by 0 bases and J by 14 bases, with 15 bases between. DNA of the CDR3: TGTGCCAGCAGCTTGGGGCTCGGGAGTATCACCCTCCACATT. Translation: CASSLGLGSITLHI.

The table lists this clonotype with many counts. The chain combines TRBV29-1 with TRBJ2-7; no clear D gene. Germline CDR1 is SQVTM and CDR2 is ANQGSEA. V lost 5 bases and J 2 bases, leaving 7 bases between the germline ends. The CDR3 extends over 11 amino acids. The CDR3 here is CSVWVAYEQYF. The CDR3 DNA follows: TGCAGCGTTTGGGTGGCCTACGAGCAGTACTTC.

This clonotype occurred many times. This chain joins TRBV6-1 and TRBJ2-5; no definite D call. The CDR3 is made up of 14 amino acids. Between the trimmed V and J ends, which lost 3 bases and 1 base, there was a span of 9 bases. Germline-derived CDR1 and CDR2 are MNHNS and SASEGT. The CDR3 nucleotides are TGTGCCAGCAGTGACGGAACAGTCCAAGAGACCCAGTACTTC. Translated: CASSDGTVQETQYF.

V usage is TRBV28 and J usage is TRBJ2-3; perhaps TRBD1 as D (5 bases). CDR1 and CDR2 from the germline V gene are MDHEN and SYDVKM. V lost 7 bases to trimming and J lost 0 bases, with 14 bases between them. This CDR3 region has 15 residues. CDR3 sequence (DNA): TGTGCCAGCATTCGGACACGTATTAGCACAGATACGCAGTATTTT. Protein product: CASIRTRISTDTQYF.

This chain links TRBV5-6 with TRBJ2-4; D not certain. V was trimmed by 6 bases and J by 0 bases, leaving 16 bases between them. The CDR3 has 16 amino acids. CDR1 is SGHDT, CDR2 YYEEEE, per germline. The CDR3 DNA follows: TGTGCCAGCACGGAAAGTTTACAGATAGCCAAAAACATTCAGTACTTC. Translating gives CASTESLQIAKNIQYF.

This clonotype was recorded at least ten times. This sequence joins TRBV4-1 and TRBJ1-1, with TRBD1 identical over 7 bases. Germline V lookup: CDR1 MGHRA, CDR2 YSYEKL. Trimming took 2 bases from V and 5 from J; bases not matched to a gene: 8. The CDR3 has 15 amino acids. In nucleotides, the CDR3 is TGCGCCAGCAGCCAAACAGGGGCGTTGGGGACTGAAGCTTTCTTT. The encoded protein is CASSQTGALGTEAFF.

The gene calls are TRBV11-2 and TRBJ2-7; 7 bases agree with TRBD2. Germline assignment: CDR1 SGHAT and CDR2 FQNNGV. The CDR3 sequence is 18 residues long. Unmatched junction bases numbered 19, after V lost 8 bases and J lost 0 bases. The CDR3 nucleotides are TGTGCCAGCTGCCAAATTAGTAGGCCTAGCGGTGCCTCCTACGAGCAGTACTTC. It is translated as CASCQISRPSGASYEQYF. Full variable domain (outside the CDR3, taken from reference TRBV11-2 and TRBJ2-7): EAGVAQSPRYKIIEKRQSVAFWCNPISGHATLYWYQQILGQGPKLLIQFQNNGVVDDSQLPKDRFSAERLKGVDSTLKIQPAKLEDSAVYLCASCQISRPSGASYEQYFGPGTRLTVT.

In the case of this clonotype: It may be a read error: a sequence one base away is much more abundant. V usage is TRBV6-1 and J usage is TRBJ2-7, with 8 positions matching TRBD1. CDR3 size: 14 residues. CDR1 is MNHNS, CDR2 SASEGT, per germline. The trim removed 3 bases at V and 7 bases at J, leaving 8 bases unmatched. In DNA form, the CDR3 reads TGTGCCAGCAGTGACGCAGGGGGCTCCAAGGAGCAGTACTTC. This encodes CASSDAGGSKEQYF.

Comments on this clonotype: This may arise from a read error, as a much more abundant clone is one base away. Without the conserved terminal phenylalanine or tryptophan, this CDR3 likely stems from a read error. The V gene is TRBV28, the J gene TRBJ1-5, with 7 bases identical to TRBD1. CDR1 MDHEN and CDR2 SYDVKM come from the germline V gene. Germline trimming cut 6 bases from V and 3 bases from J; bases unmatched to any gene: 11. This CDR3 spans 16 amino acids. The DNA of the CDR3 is TGTGCCAGCAGCGCCAGACAGGGCACTCTCAATCAGCCCCAGCATTCT. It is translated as CASSARQGTLNQPQHS.

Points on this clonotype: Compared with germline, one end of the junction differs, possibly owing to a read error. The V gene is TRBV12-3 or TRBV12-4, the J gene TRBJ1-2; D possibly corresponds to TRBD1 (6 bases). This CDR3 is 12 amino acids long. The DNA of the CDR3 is TGTACCAGTGAGGGGGTCTCCTATGGCTACACCTTC. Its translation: CTSEGVSYGYTF.

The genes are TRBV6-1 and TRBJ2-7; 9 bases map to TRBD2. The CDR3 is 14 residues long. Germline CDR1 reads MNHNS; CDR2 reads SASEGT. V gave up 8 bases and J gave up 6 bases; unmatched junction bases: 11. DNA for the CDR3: TGTGCCAGCGGTAGATTAGCGGGAGTTCTCGAGCAGTACTTC. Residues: CASGRLAGVLEQYF.

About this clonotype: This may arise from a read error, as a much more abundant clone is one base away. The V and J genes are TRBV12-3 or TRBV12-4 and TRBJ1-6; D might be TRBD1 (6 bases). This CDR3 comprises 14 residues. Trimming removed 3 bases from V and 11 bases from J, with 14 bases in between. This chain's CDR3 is CASSFNRVRPPLHF. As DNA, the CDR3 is TGTGCCAGCAGTTTTAACAGGGTTCGTCCACCCCTCCACTTT.